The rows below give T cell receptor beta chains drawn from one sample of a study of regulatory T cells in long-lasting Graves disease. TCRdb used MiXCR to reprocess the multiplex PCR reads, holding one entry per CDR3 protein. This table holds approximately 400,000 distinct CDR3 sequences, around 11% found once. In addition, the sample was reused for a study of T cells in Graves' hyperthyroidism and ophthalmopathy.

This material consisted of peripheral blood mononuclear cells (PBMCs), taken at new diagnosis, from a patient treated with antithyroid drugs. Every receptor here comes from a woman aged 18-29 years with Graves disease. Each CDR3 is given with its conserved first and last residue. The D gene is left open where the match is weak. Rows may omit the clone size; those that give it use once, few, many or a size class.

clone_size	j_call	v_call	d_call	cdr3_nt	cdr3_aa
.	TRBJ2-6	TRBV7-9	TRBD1	TGTGCCAGCAGCTCTCAGGGGGCCCTGGGAAACTCTGGGGCCAACGTCCTGACTTTC	CASSSQGALGNSGANVLTF
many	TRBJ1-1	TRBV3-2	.	TGTGCCAGCAGCCAAGAATGGGATTGGGACAGGGTAAACACTGAAGCTTTCTTT	CASSQEWDWDRVNTEAFF
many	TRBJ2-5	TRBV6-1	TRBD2	TGTGCCAGCAGGCAGGCCTCGGGACTAGCGGGGGTTTGGCAAGAGACCCAGTACTTC	CASRQASGLAGVWQETQYF
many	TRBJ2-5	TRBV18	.	TGTGCCAGCAGTCCCGTTCAAGAGACCCAGTACTTC	CASSPVQETQYF
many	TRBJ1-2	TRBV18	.	TGTGCCAGCTCACCAACAGACTACTATGGCTACACCTTC	CASSPTDYYGYTF
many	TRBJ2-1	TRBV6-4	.	TGTGCCAGCAGTGGACAGGCACCGACCTACAATGAGCAGTTCTTC	CASSGQAPTYNEQFF
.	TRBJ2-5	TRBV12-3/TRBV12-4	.	TGTGCCAGCAGGGCCGGACGGACCTCTCAAGAGACCCAGTACTTC	CASRAGRTSQETQYF
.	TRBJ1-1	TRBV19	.	TGTGCCAGTAGTATTTCCCCGATCGGGGGAGCTTTCTTT	CASSISPIGGAFF
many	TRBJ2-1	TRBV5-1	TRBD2	TGCGCCAGCAGCTTGGAACTAGCGGGAAACAATGAGCAGTTCTTC	CASSLELAGNNEQFF
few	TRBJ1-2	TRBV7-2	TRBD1	TGTGCCAGCAGCTTTTTCTTCCGGGACAGGGATCCTACTGGCTACACCTTC	CASSFFFRDRDPTGYTF
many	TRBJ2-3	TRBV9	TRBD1	TGTGCCAGCAGCGTAGCCAGGGGGCGGACAGATACGCAGTATTTT	CASSVARGRTDTQYF
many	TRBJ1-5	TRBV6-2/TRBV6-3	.	TGTGCCAGCAGTCCGAAGTCTAATCAGCCCCAGCATTTT	CASSPKSNQPQHF
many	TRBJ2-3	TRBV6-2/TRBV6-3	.	TGTGCCAGCAGTACACTAGCCCGCACAGATACGCAGTATTTT	CASSTLARTDTQYF
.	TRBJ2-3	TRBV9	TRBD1	TGTGCCAGCAGCCGGACAGGGGGTAGGGCAGATACGCAGTATTTT	CASSRTGGRADTQYF
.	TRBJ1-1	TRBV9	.	TGTGCCAGCAGCGCCAGGGTCGACACTGAAGCTTTCTTT	CASSARVDTEAFF
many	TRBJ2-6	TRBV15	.	TGTGCCACCAGCATCACCGGGACACCGGTAGCTGGGGCCAACGTCCTGACTTTC	CATSITGTPVAGANVLTF
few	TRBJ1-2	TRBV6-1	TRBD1	TGTGCCAGCAGCCGGACAGGGCAAGGCTATGGCTACACCTTC	CASSRTGQGYGYTF
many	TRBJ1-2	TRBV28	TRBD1	TGTGCCAGCAGTTTAACGACAGGGGGCCTCTATGGCTACACCTTC	CASSLTTGGLYGYTF
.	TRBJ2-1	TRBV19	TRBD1	TGTGCCAGTAGCAGGGACAGGGTGGGCAATGAGCAGTTCTTC	CASSRDRVGNEQFF
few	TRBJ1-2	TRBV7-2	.	TGTGCCAGCCTAGACAGGAGGAACTATGGCTACACCTTC	CASLDRRNYGYTF
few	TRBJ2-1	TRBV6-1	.	TGTGCCAGCACCCCCGGTCAGGGATACAATGAGCAGTTCTTC	CASTPGQGYNEQFF
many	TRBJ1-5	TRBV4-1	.	TGCGCCAGCAGCCATGTAGGGGGGTTTCAGCCCCAGCATTTT	CASSHVGGFQPQHF
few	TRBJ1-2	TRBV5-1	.	TGCGCCAGCAGCACCCCGACGGGTGGCTATGGCTACACCTTC	CASSTPTGGYGYTF
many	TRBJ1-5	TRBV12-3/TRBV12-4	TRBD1	TGTGCCAGCAGTTTATTCCGGGACAGGGGGGGGAATCAGCCCCAGCATTTT	CASSLFRDRGGNQPQHF
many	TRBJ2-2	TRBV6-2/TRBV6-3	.	TGTGCCAGCAGTTACTCCTGGGACCCCACCGGGGAGCTGTTTTTT	CASSYSWDPTGELFF
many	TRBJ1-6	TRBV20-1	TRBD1	TGCAGTGCCACAAGACAGGGTCTCTATAATTCACCCCTCCACTTT	CSATRQGLYNSPLHF
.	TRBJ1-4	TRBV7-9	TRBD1	TGTGCCAGCAGCCCACAGGGGCGGGGCGAAAAACTGTTTTTT	CASSPQGRGEKLFF
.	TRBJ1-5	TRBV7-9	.	TGTGCCAGCAGCTTAACGACAGAAGCTGCTCAGCCCCAGCATTTT	CASSLTTEAAQPQHF
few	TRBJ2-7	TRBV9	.	TGTGCCAGCAGCGCCTCGACAGGCGCTTCGGGGTACGAGCAGTACTTC	CASSASTGASGYEQYF
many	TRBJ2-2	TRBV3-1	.	TGTGCCAGCAGCCAAGCAGGGCCGAACACCGGGGAGCTGTTTTTT	CASSQAGPNTGELFF
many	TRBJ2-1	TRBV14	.	TGTGCCAGCAGCCAAGTATACGGCGGGCCCAAGGGTGAGCAGTTCTTC	CASSQVYGGPKGEQFF
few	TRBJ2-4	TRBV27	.	TGTGCCAGTCGGGGAGAAAACATTCAGTACTTC	CASRGENIQYF
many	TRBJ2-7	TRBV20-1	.	TGCAGTGCTCCGAGACAGCAGGCCTACGAGCAGTACTTC	CSAPRQQAYEQYF
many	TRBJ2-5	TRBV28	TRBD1	TGTGCCTCCCACCCCGGGACAGGGGGCGGAAAGACCCAGTACTTC	CASHPGTGGGKTQYF
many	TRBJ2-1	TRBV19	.	TGTGCCAGTAGTATCGGGGCGGGATCGTCCTACAATGAGCAGTTCTTC	CASSIGAGSSYNEQFF
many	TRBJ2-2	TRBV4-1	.	TGCGCCAGCAGCGCTTTACAAGTAAACACCGGGGAGCTGTTTTTT	CASSALQVNTGELFF
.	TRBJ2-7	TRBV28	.	TGTGCCAGCAGTTACCGGGACGATTACTACGAGCAGTACTTC	CASSYRDDYYEQYF
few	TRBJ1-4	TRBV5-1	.	TGCGCCAGCAGCCACCGTCCGGATCCCTTAAATGAAAAACTGTTTTTT	CASSHRPDPLNEKLFF
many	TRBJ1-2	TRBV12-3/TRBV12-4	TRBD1	TGTGCCAGCACCTTCACCGCCGGGCGACAGGGCCACTATGGCTACACCTTC	CASTFTAGRQGHYGYTF
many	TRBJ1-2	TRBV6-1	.	TGTGCCAGCGGGAGCGGCTATGGCTACACCTTC	CASGSGYGYTF
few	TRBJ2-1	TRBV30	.	TGTGCCTGGAGTGCAGGGCCGATGATCTACAATGAGCAGTTCTTC	CAWSAGPMIYNEQFF
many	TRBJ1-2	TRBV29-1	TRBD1	TGCAGCTCCGGCACAACAGGGGGTTACTATGGCTACACCTTC	CSSGTTGGYYGYTF
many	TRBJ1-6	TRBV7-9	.	TGTGCCAGCAGGCATGACAACTCCTATAATTCACCCCTCCACTTT	CASRHDNSYNSPLHF
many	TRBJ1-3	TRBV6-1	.	TGTGCCAGCATGGACGATACCGCTGGAAACACCATATATTTT	CASMDDTAGNTIYF
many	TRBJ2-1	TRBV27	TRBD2	TGTGCCAGCAGTTCCCGGCTAGCGGGAGACTCCTACAATGAGCAGTTCTTC	CASSSRLAGDSYNEQFF
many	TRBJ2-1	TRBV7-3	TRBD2	TGTGCCAGCAGCCCAGCTTTCGGACTAGCGGGGATCTCCTACAATGAGCAGTTCTTC	CASSPAFGLAGISYNEQFF
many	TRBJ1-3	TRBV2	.	TGTGCCTTAGCCAGCCACTCTGGAAACACCATATATTTT	CALASHSGNTIYF
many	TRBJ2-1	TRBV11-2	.	TGTGCCAGCAGCTTAAAAGGGCTAGCGAGGGACAATGAGCAGTTCTTC	CASSLKGLARDNEQFF
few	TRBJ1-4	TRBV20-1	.	TGCAGTGCTCGACGGGGCTGGGGGGAAAAACTGTTTTTT	CSARRGWGEKLFF
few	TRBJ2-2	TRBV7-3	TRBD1	TGTGCCAGCAGCCGGACAGGGGCGGACGGGGAGCTGTTTTTT	CASSRTGADGELFF